A selection of T cell receptor beta chains follows, all from one sample in a study of cytotoxic CD8 clonotypes in ibrutinib-treated CLL. Measured with immunoSEQ multiplex PCR; TCRdb has only the in-frame clones, and not every one. Here the sample spans 150,000 to 200,000 clones, nearly 90% being singletons. The material sequenced was PBMCs, taken at disease progression, from a patient treated with ibrutinib. The source is a human donor with chronic lymphocytic leukemia. Both conserved end residues are part of each CDR3. The order of the fields is V gene, J gene, CDR3 protein.

v_gene: TRBV10-1
j_gene: TRBJ2-1
CDR3aa: CASSRLAGASSYNEQFF

v_gene: TRBV5-4
j_gene: TRBJ1-3
CDR3aa: CASSQGQDGNTIYF

v_gene: TRBV9
j_gene: TRBJ2-7
CDR3aa: CASSVDGDGSYEQYF

v_gene: TRBV10-3
j_gene: TRBJ2-7
CDR3aa: CAISGRTGQGLYEQYF

v_gene: TRBV2
j_gene: TRBJ2-1
CDR3aa: CASSERSRYGNEQFF

v_gene: TRBV4-1
j_gene: TRBJ2-7
CDR3aa: CASSQAELAGVGEQYF

v_gene: TRBV10-1
j_gene: TRBJ2-7
CDR3aa: CASSESGGLTGYEQYF

v_gene: TRBV5-1
j_gene: TRBJ2-7
CDR3aa: CASSFLPGGSYEQYF

v_gene: TRBV15
j_gene: TRBJ2-4
CDR3aa: CATSRAGTGAKNIQYF

v_gene: TRBV19
j_gene: TRBJ1-4
CDR3aa: CASSRRDKNEKLFF

v_gene: TRBV7-9
j_gene: TRBJ1-5
CDR3aa: CASRSQPNQPQHF

v_gene: TRBV30
j_gene: TRBJ2-3
CDR3aa: CAWSVTSFLPDTQYF

v_gene: TRBV4-2
j_gene: TRBJ2-3
CDR3aa: CASSQDGSVRTDTQYF

v_gene: TRBV11-2
j_gene: TRBJ2-1
CDR3aa: CASSFMSGSSYNEQFF

v_gene: TRBV9
j_gene: TRBJ2-7
CDR3aa: CASSTRFDLSEEQYF

v_gene: TRBV5-5
j_gene: TRBJ2-1
CDR3aa: CASSLVAGGGYNEQFF

v_gene: TRBV6-6
j_gene: TRBJ1-1
CDR3aa: CASSYDSGTANTEAFF

v_gene: TRBV5-8
j_gene: TRBJ2-1
CDR3aa: CASSSRDRAHREQFF

v_gene: TRBV7-9
j_gene: TRBJ1-4
CDR3aa: CASSQGWENEKLFF

v_gene: TRBV6-6
j_gene: TRBJ1-1
CDR3aa: CASSSLTGYTEAFF

v_gene: TRBV29-1
j_gene: TRBJ2-7
CDR3aa: CSAGQSYEQYF

v_gene: TRBV7-9
j_gene: TRBJ1-1
CDR3aa: CASSLVKGRGNTEAFF

v_gene: TRBV19
j_gene: TRBJ2-7
CDR3aa: CASKGSGRNYYEQYF

v_gene: TRBV29-1
j_gene: TRBJ2-1
CDR3aa: CSAVGTSGHTYNEQFF

v_gene: TRBV19
j_gene: TRBJ1-1
CDR3aa: CASSIPTGVVTEAFF

v_gene: TRBV5-8
j_gene: TRBJ1-1
CDR3aa: CASSFEGRVNTEAFF

v_gene: TRBV10-3
j_gene: TRBJ2-5
CDR3aa: CAISEDRDQETQYF

v_gene: TRBV28
j_gene: TRBJ1-1
CDR3aa: CALEGGKGTEAFF

v_gene: TRBV27
j_gene: TRBJ1-3
CDR3aa: CASSPREAGNTIYF

v_gene: TRBV11-1
j_gene: TRBJ1-2
CDR3aa: CASSDSRVTGYTF

v_gene: TRBV5-4
j_gene: TRBJ2-1
CDR3aa: CASSLGQDLTSIGYNEQFF

v_gene: TRBV28
j_gene: TRBJ2-3
CDR3aa: CASSLRQTGRDTQYF

v_gene: TRBV7-9
j_gene: TRBJ2-1
CDR3aa: CASSLHARSNEQFF

v_gene: TRBV4-3
j_gene: TRBJ2-7
CDR3aa: CASSQDPAVTYEQYF

v_gene: TRBV27
j_gene: TRBJ1-1
CDR3aa: CASSLSYRGRSEAFF

v_gene: TRBV7-6
j_gene: TRBJ2-7
CDR3aa: CASSRTGTGAYEQYF

v_gene: TRBV4-1
j_gene: TRBJ2-1
CDR3aa: CASSQLTYNEQFF

v_gene: TRBV5-1
j_gene: TRBJ2-5
CDR3aa: CASSLGGAETQYF

v_gene: TRBV30
j_gene: TRBJ2-1
CDR3aa: CAWRNLDRYNEQFF

v_gene: TRBV27
j_gene: TRBJ2-3
CDR3aa: CASSLRPTDTQYF

v_gene: TRBV10-3
j_gene: TRBJ1-1
CDR3aa: CAITDRVNTEAFF

v_gene: TRBV2
j_gene: TRBJ1-1
CDR3aa: CASSGMPNTEAFF